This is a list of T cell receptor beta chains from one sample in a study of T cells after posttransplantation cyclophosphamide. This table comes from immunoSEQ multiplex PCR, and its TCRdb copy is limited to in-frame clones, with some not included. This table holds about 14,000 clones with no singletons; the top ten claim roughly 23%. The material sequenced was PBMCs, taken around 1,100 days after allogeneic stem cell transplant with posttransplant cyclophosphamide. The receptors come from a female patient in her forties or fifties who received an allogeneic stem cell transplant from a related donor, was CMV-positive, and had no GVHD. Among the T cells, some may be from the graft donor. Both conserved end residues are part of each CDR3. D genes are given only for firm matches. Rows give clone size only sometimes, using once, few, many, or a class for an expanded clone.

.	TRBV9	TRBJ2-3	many	CAGAQGSSTDTQYF	TGTGCCGGAGCTCAGGGTTCGAGCACAGATACGCAGTATTTT
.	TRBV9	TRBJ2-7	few	CASFFRQRTAYEQYF	TGTGCCAGTTTTTTCAGACAGAGGACGGCATACGAGCAGTACTTC
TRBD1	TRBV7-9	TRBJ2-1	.	CASSTPGQGSEQFF	TGTGCCAGCAGCACGCCGGGACAGGGGAGTGAGCAGTTCTTC
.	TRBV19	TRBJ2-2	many	CASSINAGEGTGELFF	TGTGCCAGTAGTATAAATGCAGGGGAGGGGACCGGGGAGCTGTTTTTT
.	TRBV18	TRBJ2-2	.	CASSPATKNTGELFF	TGTGCCAGCTCACCCGCGACAAAGAACACCGGGGAGCTGTTTTTT
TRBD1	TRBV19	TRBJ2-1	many	CASSIGAGTGLYNEQFF	TGTGCCAGTAGTATAGGGGCTGGGACAGGTCTCTACAATGAGCAGTTCTTC
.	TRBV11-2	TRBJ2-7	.	CASSHPGFQIHEQYF	TGTGCCAGCAGCCACCCAGGGTTTCAAATCCACGAGCAGTACTTC
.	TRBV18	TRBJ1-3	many	CASSPRSGPSSGNTIYF	TGTGCCAGCTCACCCCGATCAGGGCCCAGCTCTGGAAACACCATATATTTT
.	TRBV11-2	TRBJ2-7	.	CASSSTGTSLIYEQYF	TGTGCCAGCAGCTCTACCGGGACATCACTCATCTACGAGCAGTACTTC
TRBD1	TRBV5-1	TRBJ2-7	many	CASSLGGQGVLEQYF	TGCGCCAGCAGCTTGGGGGGACAGGGGGTCCTGGAGCAGTACTTC
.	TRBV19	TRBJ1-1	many	CASSIGIGPSLEAFF	TGTGCCAGTAGTATAGGGATCGGCCCTAGCCTCGAAGCTTTCTTT
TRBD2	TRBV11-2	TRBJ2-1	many	CASSLETSGGATEQFF	TGTGCCAGCAGCTTAGAAACTAGCGGGGGGGCAACTGAGCAGTTCTTC
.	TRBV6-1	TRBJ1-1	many	CASSEGGVGNTEAFF	TGTGCCAGCAGTGAAGGCGGGGTGGGTAACACTGAAGCTTTCTTT
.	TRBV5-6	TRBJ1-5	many	CASSLGASNQPQHF	TGTGCCAGCAGCTTGGGGGCTAGCAATCAGCCCCAGCATTTT
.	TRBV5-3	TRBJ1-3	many	CARSRGTALSGNTIYF	TGTGCCAGAAGCCGCGGGACCGCTCTCTCTGGAAACACCATATATTTT
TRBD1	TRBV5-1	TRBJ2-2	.	CASSSTGQGRTGELFF	TGCGCCAGCAGCTCCACAGGACAGGGTAGGACCGGGGAGCTGTTTTTT
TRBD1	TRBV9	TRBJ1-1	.	CASSAINRGEAFF	TGTGCCAGCAGCGCGATAAACAGGGGTGAAGCTTTCTTT
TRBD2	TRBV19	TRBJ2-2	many	CASSKAGGPGTGELFF	TGTGCCAGTAGTAAGGCGGGGGGGCCGGGGACCGGGGAGCTGTTTTTT
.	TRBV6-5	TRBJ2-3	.	CASRSRGSIGDTQYF	TGTGCCAGCAGGTCCAGGGGCTCCATTGGGGATACGCAGTATTTT
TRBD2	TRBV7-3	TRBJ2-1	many	CASSWAGGPFNEQFF	TGTGCCAGCAGCTGGGCGGGGGGGCCCTTCAATGAGCAGTTCTTC
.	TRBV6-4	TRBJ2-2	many	CASSVSGTGELFF	TGTGCCAGCAGTGTTTCGGGTACCGGGGAGCTGTTTTTT
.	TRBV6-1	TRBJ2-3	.	CASSPPADTDTQYF	TGTGCCAGCAGTCCCCCCGCGGACACAGATACGCAGTATTTT
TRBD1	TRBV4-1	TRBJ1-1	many	CASSQDSPREQGANTEAFF	TGCGCCAGCAGCCAAGATTCCCCAAGGGAACAGGGGGCGAACACTGAAGCTTTCTTT
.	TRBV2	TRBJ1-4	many	CASSPGRTEKLFF	TGTGCCAGCAGTCCCGGGAGGACTGAAAAACTGTTTTTT
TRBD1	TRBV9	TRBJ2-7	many	CASSIKQGTAYEQYF	TGTGCCAGCAGCATCAAACAGGGGACGGCATACGAGCAGTACTTC
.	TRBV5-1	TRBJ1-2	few	CASSSPGFGVRGGANYGYTF	TGCGCCAGCAGCTCACCAGGTTTTGGCGTCCGAGGGGGAGCTAACTATGGCTACACCTTC